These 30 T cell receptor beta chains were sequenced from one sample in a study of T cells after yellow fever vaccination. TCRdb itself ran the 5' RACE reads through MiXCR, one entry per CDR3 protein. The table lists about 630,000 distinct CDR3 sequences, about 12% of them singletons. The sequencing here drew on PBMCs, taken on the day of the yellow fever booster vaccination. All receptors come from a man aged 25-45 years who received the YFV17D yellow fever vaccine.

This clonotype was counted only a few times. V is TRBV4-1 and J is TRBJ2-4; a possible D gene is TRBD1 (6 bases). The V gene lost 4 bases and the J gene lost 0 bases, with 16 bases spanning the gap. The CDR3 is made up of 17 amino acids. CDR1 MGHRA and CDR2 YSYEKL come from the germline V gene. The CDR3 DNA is TGCGCCAGCAGCCTTGGGACACCCCTCCTAGCCAAAAACATTCAGTACTTC. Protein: CASSLGTPLLAKNIQYF.

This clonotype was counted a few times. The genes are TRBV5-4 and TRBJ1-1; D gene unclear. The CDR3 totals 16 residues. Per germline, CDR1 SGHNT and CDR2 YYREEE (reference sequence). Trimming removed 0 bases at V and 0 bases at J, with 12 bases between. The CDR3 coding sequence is TGTGCCAGCAGCTTGGAAGGGAGAGGGTTGAACACTGAAGCTTTCTTT. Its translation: CASSLEGRGLNTEAFF.

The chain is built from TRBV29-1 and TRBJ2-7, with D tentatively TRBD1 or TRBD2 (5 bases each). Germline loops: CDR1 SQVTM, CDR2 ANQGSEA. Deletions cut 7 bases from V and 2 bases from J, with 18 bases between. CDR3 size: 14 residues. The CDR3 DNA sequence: TGCAGCGCTATAGGATCAGGGAGCCCCTACGAGCAGTACTTC. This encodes CSAIGSGSPYEQYF.

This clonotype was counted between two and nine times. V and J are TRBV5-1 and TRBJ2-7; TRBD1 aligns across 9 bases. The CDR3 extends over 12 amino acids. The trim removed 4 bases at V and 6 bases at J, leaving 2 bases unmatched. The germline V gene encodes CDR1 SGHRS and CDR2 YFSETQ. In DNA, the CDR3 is TGCGCCAGCAGCCAGGGACAGGGCGAGCAGTACTTC. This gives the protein CASSQGQGEQYF.

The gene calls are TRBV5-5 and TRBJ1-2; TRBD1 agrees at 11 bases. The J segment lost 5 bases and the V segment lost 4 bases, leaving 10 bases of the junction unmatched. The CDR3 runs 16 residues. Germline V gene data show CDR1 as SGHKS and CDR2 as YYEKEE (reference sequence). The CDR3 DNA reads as TGTGCCAGCAGCCCCCGGACAGGGGGCGCGAATTATGGCTACACCTTC. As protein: CASSPRTGGANYGYTF. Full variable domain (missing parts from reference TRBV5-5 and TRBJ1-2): DAGVTQSPTHLIKTRGQQVTLRCSPISGHKSVSWYQQVLGQGPQFIFQYYEKEERGRGNFPDRFSARQFPNYSSELNVNALLLGDSALYLCASSPRTGGANYGYTFGSGTRLTVV.

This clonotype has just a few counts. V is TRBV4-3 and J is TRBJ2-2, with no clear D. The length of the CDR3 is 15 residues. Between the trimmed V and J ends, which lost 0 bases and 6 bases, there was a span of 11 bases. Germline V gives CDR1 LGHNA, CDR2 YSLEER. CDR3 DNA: TGCGCCAGCAGCCAAGAATCCGGGTTTGCCGGGGAGCTGTTTTTT. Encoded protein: CASSQESGFAGELFF.

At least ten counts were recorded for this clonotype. CDR3 region: CASSTGQGYEQYF. As DNA, the CDR3 is TGCGCCAGCAGCACGGGACAGGGCTACGAGCAGTACTTC. The genes are TRBV5-1 and TRBJ2-7, with 9 positions matching TRBD1. V was clipped by 4 bases and J by 3 bases; unmatched bases: 2. Per germline, CDR1 SGHRS and CDR2 YFSETQ. CDR3 size: 13 residues.

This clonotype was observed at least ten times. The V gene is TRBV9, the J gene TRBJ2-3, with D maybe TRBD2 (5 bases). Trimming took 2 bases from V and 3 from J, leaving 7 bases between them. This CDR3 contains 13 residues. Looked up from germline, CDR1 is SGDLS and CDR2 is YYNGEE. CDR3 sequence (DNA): TGTGCCAGCAGCGTCCCGGGAACAGATACGCAGTATTTT. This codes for CASSVPGTDTQYF.

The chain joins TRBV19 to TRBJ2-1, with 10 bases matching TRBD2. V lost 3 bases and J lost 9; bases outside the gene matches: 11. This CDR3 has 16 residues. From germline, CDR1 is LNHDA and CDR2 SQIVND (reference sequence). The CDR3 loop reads CASSIPASGSGVEQFF. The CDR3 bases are TGTGCCAGTAGTATCCCGGCTAGCGGGAGTGGGGTTGAGCAGTTCTTC. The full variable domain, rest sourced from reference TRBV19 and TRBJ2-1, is DGGITQSPKYLFRKEGQNVTLSCEQNLNHDAMYWYRQDPGQGLRLIYYSQIVNDFQKGDIAEGYSVSREKKESFPLTVTSAQKNPTAFYLCASSIPASGSGVEQFFGPGTRLTVL.

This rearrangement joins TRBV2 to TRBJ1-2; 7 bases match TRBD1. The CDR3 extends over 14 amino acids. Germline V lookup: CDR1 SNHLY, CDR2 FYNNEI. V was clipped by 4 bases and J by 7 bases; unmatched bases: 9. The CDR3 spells CASSAGEGGSGYTF. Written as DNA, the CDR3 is TGTGCCAGCAGTGCCGGGGAAGGGGGCTCTGGCTACACCTTC. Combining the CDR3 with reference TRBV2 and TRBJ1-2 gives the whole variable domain EPEVTQTPSHQVTQMGQEVILRCVPISNHLYFYWYRQILGQKVEFLVSFYNNEISEKSEIFDDQFSVERPDGSNFTLKIRSTKLEDSAMYFCASSAGEGGSGYTFGSGTRLTVV.

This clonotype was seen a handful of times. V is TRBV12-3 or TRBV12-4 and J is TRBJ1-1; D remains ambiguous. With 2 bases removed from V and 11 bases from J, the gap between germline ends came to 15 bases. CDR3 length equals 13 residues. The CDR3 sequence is CASSLKLGLRAFF. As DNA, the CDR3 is TGTGCCAGCAGTTTAAAATTGGGCCTTAGGGCTTTCTTT.

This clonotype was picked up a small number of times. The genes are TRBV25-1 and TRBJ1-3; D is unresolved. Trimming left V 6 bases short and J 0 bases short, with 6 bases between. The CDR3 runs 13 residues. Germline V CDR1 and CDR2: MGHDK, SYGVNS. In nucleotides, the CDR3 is TGTGCCAGCAGGACATACTCTGGAAACACCATATATTTT. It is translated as CASRTYSGNTIYF.

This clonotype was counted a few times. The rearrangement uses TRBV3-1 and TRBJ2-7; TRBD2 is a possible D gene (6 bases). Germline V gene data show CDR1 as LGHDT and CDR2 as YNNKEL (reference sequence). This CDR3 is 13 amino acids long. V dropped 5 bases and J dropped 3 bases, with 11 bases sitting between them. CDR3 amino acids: CASSSGLLYEQYF. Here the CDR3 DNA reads TGTGCCAGCAGCTCAGGACTACTCTACGAGCAGTACTTC.

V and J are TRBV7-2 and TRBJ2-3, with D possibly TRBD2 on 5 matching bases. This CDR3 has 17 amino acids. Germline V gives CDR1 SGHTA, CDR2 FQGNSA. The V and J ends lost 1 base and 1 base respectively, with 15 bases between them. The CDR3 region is CASSLVQTRVRTDTQYF. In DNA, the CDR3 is TGTGCCAGCAGCTTAGTCCAAACTAGGGTCCGCACAGATACGCAGTATTTT.

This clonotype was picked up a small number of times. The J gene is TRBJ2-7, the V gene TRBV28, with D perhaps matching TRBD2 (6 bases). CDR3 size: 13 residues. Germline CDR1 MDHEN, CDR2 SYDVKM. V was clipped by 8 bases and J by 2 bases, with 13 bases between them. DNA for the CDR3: TGTGCCAGCGGGAGGATCACACCCTACGAGCAGTACTTC. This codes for CASGRITPYEQYF.

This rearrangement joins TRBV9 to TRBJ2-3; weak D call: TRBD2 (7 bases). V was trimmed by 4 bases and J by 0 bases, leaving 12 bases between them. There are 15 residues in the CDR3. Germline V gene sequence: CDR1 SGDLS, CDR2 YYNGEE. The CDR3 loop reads CASSREGGSTDTQYF. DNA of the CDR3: TGTGCCAGCAGCCGAGAGGGGGGGAGCACAGATACGCAGTATTTT.

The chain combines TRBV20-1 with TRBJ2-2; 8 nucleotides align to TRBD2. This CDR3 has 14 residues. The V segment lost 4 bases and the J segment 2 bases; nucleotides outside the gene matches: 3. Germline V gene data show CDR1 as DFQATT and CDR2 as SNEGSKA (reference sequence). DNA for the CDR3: TGCAGTGCTATCGGGGGGGAAAACACCGGGGAGCTGTTTTTT. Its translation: CSAIGGENTGELFF.

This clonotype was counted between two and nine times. The CDR3 is CASSPDRDRQPQHF. Written as DNA, the CDR3 is TGTGCCAGCAGTCCAGACAGGGACCGGCAGCCCCAGCATTTT. The chain employs TRBV12-3 or TRBV12-4 and TRBJ1-5; 7 bases fit TRBD1. The trim removed 5 bases at V and 7 bases at J, leaving 8 bases unmatched. The CDR3 consists of 14 residues.

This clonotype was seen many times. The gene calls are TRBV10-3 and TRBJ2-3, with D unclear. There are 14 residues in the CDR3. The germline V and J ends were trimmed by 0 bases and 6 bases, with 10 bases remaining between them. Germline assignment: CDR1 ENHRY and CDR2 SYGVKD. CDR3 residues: CAISESSTWDTQYF. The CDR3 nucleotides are TGTGCCATCAGTGAGTCGTCGACCTGGGATACGCAGTATTTT.

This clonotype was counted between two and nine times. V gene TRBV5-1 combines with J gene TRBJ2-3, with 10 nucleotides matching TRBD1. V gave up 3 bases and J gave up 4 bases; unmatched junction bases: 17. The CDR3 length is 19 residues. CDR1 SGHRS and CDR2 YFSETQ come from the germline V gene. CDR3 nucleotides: TGCGCCAGCAGCTACAGAAACCTGGACAGGGGGGGAGGTGCAGATACGCAGTATTTT. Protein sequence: CASSYRNLDRGGGADTQYF.

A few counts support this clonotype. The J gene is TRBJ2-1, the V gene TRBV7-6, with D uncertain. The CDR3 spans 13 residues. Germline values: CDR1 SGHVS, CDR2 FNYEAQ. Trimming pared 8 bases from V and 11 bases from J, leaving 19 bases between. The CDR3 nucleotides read TGTGCCAGCGGCTACGCGACGGTCAGCCAGCAGTTCTTC. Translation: CASGYATVSQQFF. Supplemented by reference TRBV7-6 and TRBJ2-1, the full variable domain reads GAGVSQSPRYKVTKRGQDVALRCDPISGHVSLYWYRQALGQGPEFLTYFNYEAQQDKSGLPNDRFSAERPEGSISTLTIQRTEQRDSAMYRCASGYATVSQQFFGPGTRLTVL.

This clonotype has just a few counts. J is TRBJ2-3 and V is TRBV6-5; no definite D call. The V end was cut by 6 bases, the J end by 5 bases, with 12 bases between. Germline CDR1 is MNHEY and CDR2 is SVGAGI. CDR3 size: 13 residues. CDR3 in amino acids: CASSPVFGDTQYF. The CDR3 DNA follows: TGTGCCAGCAGCCCGGTGTTTGGAGATACGCAGTATTTT.

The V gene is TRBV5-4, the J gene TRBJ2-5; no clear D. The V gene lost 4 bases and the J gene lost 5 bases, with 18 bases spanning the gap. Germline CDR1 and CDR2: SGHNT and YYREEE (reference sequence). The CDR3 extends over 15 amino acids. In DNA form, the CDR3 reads TGTGCCAGCAGCCCTAGGCCAGTCGGTAGGGAGACCCAGTACTTC. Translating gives CASSPRPVGRETQYF.

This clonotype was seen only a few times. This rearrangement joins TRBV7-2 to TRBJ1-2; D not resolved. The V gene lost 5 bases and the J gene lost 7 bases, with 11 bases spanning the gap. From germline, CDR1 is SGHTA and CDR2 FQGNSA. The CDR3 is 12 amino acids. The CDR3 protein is CASSLEMRGYTF. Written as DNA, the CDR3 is TGTGCCAGCAGCCTAGAGATGCGTGGCTACACCTTC.

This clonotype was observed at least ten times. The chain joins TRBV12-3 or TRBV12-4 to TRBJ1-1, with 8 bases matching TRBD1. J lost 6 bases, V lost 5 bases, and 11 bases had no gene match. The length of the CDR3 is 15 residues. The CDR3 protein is CASSKTGTGRPEAFF. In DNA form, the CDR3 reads TGTGCCAGCAGTAAAACCGGGACAGGACGACCTGAAGCTTTCTTT.

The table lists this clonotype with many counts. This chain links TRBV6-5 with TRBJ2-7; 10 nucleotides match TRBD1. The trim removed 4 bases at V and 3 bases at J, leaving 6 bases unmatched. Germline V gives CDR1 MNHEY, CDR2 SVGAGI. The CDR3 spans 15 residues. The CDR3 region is CASSFRDRGVYEQYF. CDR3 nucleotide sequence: TGTGCCAGCAGTTTCCGGGACAGGGGAGTCTACGAGCAGTACTTC.

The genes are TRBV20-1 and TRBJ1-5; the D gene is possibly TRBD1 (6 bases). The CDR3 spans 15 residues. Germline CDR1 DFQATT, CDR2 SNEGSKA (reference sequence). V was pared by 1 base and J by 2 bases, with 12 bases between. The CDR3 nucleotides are TGCAGTGCTAGAGTTGGGGGCGCGGGCAATCAGCCCCAGCATTTT. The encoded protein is CSARVGGAGNQPQHF.

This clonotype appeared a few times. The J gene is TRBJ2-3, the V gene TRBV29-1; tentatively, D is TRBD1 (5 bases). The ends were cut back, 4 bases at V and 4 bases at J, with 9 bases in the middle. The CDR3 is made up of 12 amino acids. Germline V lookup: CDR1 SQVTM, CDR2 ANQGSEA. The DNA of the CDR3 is TGCAGCGTTGCCTTCAGGGCAGATACGCAGTATTTT. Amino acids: CSVAFRADTQYF.

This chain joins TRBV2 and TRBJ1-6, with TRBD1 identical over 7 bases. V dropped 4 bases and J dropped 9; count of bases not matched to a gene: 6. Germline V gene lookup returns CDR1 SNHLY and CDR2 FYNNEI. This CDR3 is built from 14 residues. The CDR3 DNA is TGTGCCAGCAGTGCGGGGACAGTGAGTTCACCCCTCCACTTT. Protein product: CASSAGTVSSPLHF. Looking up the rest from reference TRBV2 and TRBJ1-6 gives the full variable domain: EPEVTQTPSHQVTQMGQEVILRCVPISNHLYFYWYRQILGQKVEFLVSFYNNEISEKSEIFDDQFSVERPDGSNFTLKIRSTKLEDSAMYFCASSAGTVSSPLHFGNGTRLTVT.

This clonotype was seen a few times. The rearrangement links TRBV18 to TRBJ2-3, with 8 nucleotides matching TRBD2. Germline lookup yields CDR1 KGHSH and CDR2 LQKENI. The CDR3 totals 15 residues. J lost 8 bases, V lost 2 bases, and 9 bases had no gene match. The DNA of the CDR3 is TGTGCCAGCTCACCAACAGCGGGAGTTGATGGTACGCAGTATTTT. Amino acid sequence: CASSPTAGVDGTQYF.